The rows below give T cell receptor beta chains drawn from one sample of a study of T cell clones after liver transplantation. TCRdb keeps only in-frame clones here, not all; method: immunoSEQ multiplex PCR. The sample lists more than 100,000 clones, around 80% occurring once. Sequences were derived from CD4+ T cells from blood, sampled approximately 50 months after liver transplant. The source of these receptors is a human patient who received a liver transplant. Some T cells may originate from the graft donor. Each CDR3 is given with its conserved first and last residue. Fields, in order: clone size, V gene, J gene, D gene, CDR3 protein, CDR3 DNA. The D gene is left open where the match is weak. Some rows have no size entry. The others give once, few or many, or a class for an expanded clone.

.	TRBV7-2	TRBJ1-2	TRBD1	CASSLVAGGIGYTF	TGTGCCAGCAGCTTAGTTGCAGGGGGTATTGGCTACACCTTC
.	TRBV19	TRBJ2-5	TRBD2	CASASGGKETQYF	TGTGCCAGCGCTAGCGGGGGGAAAGAGACCCAGTACTTC
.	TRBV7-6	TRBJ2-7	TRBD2	CASSPARAGAYEQYF	TGTGCCAGCAGCCCCGCTCGAGCGGGGGCCTACGAGCAGTACTTC
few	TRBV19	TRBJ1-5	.	CASSFRMGGNQPQHF	TGTGCCAGTAGTTTCCGGATGGGGGGGAATCAGCCCCAGCATTTT
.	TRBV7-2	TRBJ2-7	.	CASSLGVGGGGTSYEQYF	TGTGCCAGCAGCTTAGGGGTGGGTGGCGGAGGCACCTCCTACGAGCAGTACTTC
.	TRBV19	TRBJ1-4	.	CASSYGSTNEKLFF	TGTGCCAGTAGTTATGGCTCAACTAATGAAAAACTGTTTTTT
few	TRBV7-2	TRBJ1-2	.	CASSLPTAGYGYTF	TGTGCCAGCAGCCTACCGACAGCTGGCTATGGCTACACCTTC
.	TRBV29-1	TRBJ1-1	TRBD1	CSVEDPSRTGIRKAFF	TGCAGCGTTGAAGATCCCAGCAGGACAGGGATAAGGAAAGCTTTCTTT
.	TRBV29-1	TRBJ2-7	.	CSGWTAAYEQYF	TGCAGCGGATGGACCGCAGCTTACGAGCAGTACTTC
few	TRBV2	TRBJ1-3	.	CASSEAGQFSGNTIYF	TGTGCCAGCAGTGAAGCTGGACAGTTCTCTGGAAACACCATATATTTT
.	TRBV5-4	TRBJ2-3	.	CASSPPVGGLSTDTQYF	TGTGCCAGCAGCCCTCCTGTGGGGGGGCTTAGCACAGATACGCAGTATTTT
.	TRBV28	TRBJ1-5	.	CASSIYTGNQPQHF	TGTGCCAGCAGTATTTACACGGGCAATCAGCCCCAGCATTTT
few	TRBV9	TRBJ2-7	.	CASSVTGSSEQYF	TGTGCCAGCAGCGTAACGGGTAGCTCCGAGCAGTACTTC
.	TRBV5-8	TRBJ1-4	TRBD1	CASSRTTGARNEKLFF	TGTGCCAGCAGCCGTACAACAGGGGCTAGAAATGAAAAACTGTTTTTT
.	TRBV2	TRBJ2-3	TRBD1	CASSGQGITDTQYF	TGTGCCAGCAGTGGACAGGGTATAACAGATACGCAGTATTTT
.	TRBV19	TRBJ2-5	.	CASTAGGGRGTQYF	TGTGCCAGTACCGCCGGCGGGGGCCGGGGGACCCAGTACTTC
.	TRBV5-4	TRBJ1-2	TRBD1	CASSIPTGVYGYTF	TGTGCCAGCAGCATCCCGACAGGGGTATATGGCTACACCTTC
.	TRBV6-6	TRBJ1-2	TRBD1	CASTLKGGGQNYGYTF	TGTGCCAGCACGCTAAAAGGGGGCGGACAAAACTATGGCTACACCTTC
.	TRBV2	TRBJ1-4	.	CASSPLKNEKLFF	TGTGCCAGCAGTCCGCTTAAGAATGAAAAACTGTTTTTT
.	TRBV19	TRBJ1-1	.	CASSISGGRNTEAFF	TGTGCCAGTAGTATATCGGGGGGTAGAAACACTGAAGCTTTCTTT
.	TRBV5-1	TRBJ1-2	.	CASSSYGGYTF	TGCGCCAGCAGCTCTTACGGGGGCTACACCTTC
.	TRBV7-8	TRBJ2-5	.	CASSLRATHPQETQYF	TGTGCCAGCAGCTTACGGGCGACTCACCCGCAAGAGACCCAGTACTTC
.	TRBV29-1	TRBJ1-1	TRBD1	CSVDKGQGVTEAFF	TGCAGCGTTGATAAAGGACAGGGAGTCACTGAAGCTTTCTTT
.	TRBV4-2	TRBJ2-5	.	CASSQTQGMSGETQYF	TGTGCCAGCAGCCAAACACAGGGTATGAGTGGCGAGACCCAGTACTTC
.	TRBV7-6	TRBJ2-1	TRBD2	CASTVAGGGINEQFF	TGTGCCAGCACCGTTGCTGGCGGGGGGATAAATGAGCAGTTCTTC
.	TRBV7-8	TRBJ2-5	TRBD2	CASSLVLAGDLTTQYF	TGTGCCAGCAGCTTAGTGCTAGCGGGGGACCTAACCACCCAGTACTTC
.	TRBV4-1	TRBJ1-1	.	CASSQDGQRGAFF	TGCGCCAGCAGCCAAGATGGACAGAGGGGAGCTTTCTTT
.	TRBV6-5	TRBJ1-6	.	CASSYSSRSSSSPLHF	TGTGCCAGCAGTTACTCGTCCCGGAGCTCTAGTTCACCCCTCCACTTT
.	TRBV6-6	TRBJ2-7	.	CAASDIQGYEQYF	TGTGCCGCCAGCGACATACAGGGCTACGAGCAGTACTTC
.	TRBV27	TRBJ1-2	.	CASSPHMRGYGYTF	TGTGCCAGCAGTCCCCACATGCGAGGTTATGGCTACACCTTC
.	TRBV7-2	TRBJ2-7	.	CASSYFLGEQYF	TGTGCCAGCAGCTACTTTCTCGGCGAGCAGTACTTC
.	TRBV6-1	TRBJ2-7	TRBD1	CASSEHRGNYEQYF	TGTGCCAGCAGTGAACACAGGGGGAACTACGAGCAGTACTTC
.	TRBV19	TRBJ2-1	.	CASSILGFSNEQFF	TGTGCCAGTAGTATTCTTGGTTTTTCGAATGAGCAGTTCTTC
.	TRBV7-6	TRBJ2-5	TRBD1	CASSGGQGAHGTQYF	TGTGCCAGCAGCGGAGGACAGGGGGCGCACGGGACCCAGTACTTC
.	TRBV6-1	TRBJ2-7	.	CASSYPYEQYF	TGTGCCAGCAGTTACCCCTACGAGCAGTACTTC
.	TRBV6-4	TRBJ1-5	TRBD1	CASSDPWDRGINQPQHF	TGTGCCAGCAGTGACCCCTGGGACAGGGGTATCAATCAGCCCCAGCATTTT
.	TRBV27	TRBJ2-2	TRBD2	CASSSGRAHTGELFF	TGTGCCAGCAGTTCCGGGAGGGCGCACACCGGGGAGCTGTTTTTT
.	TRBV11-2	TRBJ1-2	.	CASRPYPETNYGYTF	TGTGCCAGCAGGCCCTACCCGGAAACTAACTATGGCTACACCTTC
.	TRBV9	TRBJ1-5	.	CASGVTGEFQPQHF	TGTGCCAGCGGGGTCACGGGTGAGTTTCAGCCCCAGCATTTT
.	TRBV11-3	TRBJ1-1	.	CASSPPRSLGTEAFF	TGTGCCAGCAGCCCTCCGCGTTCGTTGGGCACTGAAGCTTTCTTT
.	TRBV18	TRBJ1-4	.	CASSPYSVGHGGTNEKLFF	TGTGCCAGCTCACCTTATTCAGTCGGGCATGGTGGGACCAATGAAAAACTGTTTTTT
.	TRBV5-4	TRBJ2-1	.	CAQTSSYNEQFF	TGTGCCCAAACGTCGTCCTACAATGAGCAGTTCTTC
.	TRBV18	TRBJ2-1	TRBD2	CASSPGLAGYNEQFF	TGTGCCAGCTCACCGGGACTAGCGGGGTACAATGAGCAGTTCTTC
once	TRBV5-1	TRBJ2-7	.	CASSSDPNLPSLWEQYF	TGCGCCAGCAGCTCGGACCCCAACCTTCCCTCTCTCTGGGAGCAGTACTTC
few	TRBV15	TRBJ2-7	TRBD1	CATSRGGLGTVYEQYF	TGTGCCACCAGCAGAGGGGGGTTGGGGACAGTCTACGAGCAGTACTTC
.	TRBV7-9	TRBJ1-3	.	CASSVATGLRNTIYF	TGTGCCAGCAGTGTCGCCACAGGGCTAAGAAACACCATATATTTT
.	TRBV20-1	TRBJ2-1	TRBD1	CSATPGQGEFF	TGCAGTGCGACGCCGGGACAGGGGGAGTTCTTC
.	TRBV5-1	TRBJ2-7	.	CASSLVGNSAYEQYF	TGCGCCAGCAGCTTGGTAGGGAACAGCGCCTACGAGCAGTACTTC
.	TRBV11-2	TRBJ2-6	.	CASSLVTSGANVLTF	TGTGCCAGCAGCTTAGTAACCTCTGGGGCCAACGTCCTGACTTTC
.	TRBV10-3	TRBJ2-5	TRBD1	CATGQGAEETQYF	TGTGCCACAGGACAGGGGGCAGAAGAGACCCAGTACTTC
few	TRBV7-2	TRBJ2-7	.	CASSGARGREQYF	TGTGCCAGCAGCGGGGCCAGGGGTAGGGAGCAGTACTTC
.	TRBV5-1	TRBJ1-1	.	CASSLRRGSTEAFF	TGCGCCAGCAGCTTGCGACGGGGTTCCACTGAAGCTTTCTTT
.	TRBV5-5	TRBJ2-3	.	CASSSFREKEYF	TGTGCCAGCAGCTCTTTCCGGGAGAAGGAGTATTTT
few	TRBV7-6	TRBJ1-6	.	CASSLAQGNSPLHF	TGTGCCAGCAGCTTAGCGCAGGGGAATTCACCCCTCCACTTT
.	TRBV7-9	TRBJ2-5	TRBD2	CASPFPLTSGRETQYF	TGTGCCAGTCCTTTCCCGCTGACTAGCGGGAGAGAGACCCAGTACTTC
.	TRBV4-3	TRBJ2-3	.	CASSQGAGLNTDTQYF	TGCGCCAGCAGCCAAGGTGCGGGACTCAACACAGATACGCAGTATTTT
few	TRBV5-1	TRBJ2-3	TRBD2	CASSSGGAGRDTQYF	TGCGCCAGCAGTAGCGGGGGGGCTGGTCGGGATACGCAGTATTTT
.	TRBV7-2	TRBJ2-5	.	CASSLAGGLAETQYF	TGTGCCAGCAGCTTAGCGGGGGGGCTTGCGGAGACCCAGTACTTC
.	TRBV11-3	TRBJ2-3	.	CASSSKYTQYF	TGTGCCAGCAGCTCTAAGTACACGCAGTATTTT
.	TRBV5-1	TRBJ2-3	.	CASSPRGATDTQYF	TGCGCCAGCAGCCCCCGGGGCGCCACAGATACGCAGTATTTT